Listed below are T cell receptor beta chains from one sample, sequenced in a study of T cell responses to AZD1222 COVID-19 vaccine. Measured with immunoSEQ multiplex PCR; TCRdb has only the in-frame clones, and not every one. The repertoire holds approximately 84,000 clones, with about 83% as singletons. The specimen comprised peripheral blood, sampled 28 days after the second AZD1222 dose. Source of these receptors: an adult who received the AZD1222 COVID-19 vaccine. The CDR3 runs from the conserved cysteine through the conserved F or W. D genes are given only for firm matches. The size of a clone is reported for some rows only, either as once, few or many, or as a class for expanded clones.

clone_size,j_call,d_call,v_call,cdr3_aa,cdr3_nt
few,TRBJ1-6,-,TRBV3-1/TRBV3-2,CASSQGGAYYNSPLHF,TGTGCCAGCAGCCAAGGCGGAGCTTACTATAATTCACCCCTCCACTTT
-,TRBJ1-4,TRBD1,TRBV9,CASSVAGTVNEKLFF,TGTGCCAGCAGCGTAGCCGGGACAGTTAATGAAAAACTGTTTTTT
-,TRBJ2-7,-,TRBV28,CASSLYYYEQYF,TGTGCCAGCAGTTTATATTACTACGAGCAGTACTTC
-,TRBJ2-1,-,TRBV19,CASSTLATSYNEQFF,TGTGCCAGTAGTACCCTAGCCACCTCCTACAATGAGCAGTTCTTC
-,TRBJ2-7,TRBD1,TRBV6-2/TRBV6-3,CASSPLPDRGNSYEQYF,TGTGCCAGCAGCCCCCTTCCGGACAGGGGGAACTCCTACGAGCAGTACTTC
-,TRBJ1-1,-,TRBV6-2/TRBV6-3,CASSTYRVGTEAFF,TGTGCCAGCAGTACCTACAGGGTCGGCACTGAAGCTTTCTTT
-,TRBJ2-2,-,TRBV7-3,CASSLVGGELFF,TGTGCCAGCAGCTTGGTTGGCGGGGAGCTGTTTTTT
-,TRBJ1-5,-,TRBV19,CASSIDRRGRYSGQPQHF,TGTGCCAGTAGTATAGATCGACGGGGCAGGTACTCGGGGCAGCCCCAGCATTTT
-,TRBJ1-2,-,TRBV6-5,CASSSLDNYGYTF,TGTGCCAGCAGTTCCCTGGACAACTATGGCTACACCTTC
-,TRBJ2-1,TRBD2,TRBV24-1,CATKASGIRNEQFF,TGTGCCACCAAGGCTAGCGGGATTCGGAATGAGCAGTTCTTC
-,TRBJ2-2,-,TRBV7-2,CASSLVRDLNTGELFF,TGTGCCAGCAGCCTGGTCCGGGACTTGAACACCGGGGAGCTGTTTTTT
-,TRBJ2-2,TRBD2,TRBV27,CASSLRASGDGTGELFF,TGTGCCAGCAGTTTAAGGGCTAGCGGGGACGGAACCGGGGAGCTGTTTTTT
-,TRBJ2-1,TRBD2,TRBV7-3,CASSLKAGGVFRNEQFF,TGTGCCAGCAGCCTTAAAGCGGGAGGGGTATTTAGAAATGAGCAGTTCTTC
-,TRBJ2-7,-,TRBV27,CASSLASSYEQYF,TGTGCCAGCAGCCTAGCGAGCTCCTACGAGCAGTACTTC
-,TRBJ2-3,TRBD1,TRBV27,CASSLFGTASTDTQYF,TGTGCCAGCAGTTTATTCGGGACAGCTAGCACAGATACGCAGTATTTT
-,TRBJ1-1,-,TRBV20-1,CSATQKAEAFF,TGCAGTGCTACACAAAAAGCTGAAGCTTTCTTT
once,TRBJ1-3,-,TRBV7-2,CASSFGSGTRSGNTIYF,TGTGCCAGCAGCTTCGGGTCAGGGACGCGATCTGGAAACACCATATATTTT
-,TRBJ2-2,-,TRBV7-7,CASSLLTGELFF,TGTGCTAGCAGCTTATTAACCGGGGAGCTGTTTTTT
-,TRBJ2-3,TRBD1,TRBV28,CASSFGTGDLADTQYF,TGTGCCAGCAGTTTTGGGACAGGGGATCTCGCAGATACGCAGTATTTT
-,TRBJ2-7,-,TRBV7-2,CASSISGTYEQYF,TGTGCCAGCAGCATCTCCGGGACTTACGAGCAGTACTTC
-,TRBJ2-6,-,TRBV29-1,CSVEDHSSGANVLTF,TGCAGCGTTGAAGATCACTCCTCTGGGGCCAACGTCCTGACTTTC
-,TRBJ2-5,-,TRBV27,CASSADWKETQYF,TGTGCCAGCAGTGCCGACTGGAAAGAGACCCAGTACTTC
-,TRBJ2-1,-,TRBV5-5,CASSLGETGRNEQFF,TGTGCCAGCAGCTTGGGTGAGACAGGTAGGAATGAGCAGTTCTTC
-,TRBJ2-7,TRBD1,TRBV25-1,CASSGDRGSYEQYF,TGTGCCAGCAGTGGGGACAGGGGGTCCTACGAGCAGTACTTC
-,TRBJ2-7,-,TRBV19,CASSIRGAGVAEQYF,TGTGCCAGTAGTATACGGGGGGCGGGAGTGGCCGAGCAGTACTTC
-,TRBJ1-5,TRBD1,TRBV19,CASSTGTDLNQPQHF,TGTGCCAGTAGTACCGGGACAGACTTAAATCAGCCCCAGCATTTT
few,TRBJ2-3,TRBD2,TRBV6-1,CASSEIAGGPDTQYF,TGTGCCAGCAGTGAAATCGCGGGAGGGCCAGATACGCAGTATTTT
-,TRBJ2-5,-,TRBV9,CASSVGLVPNVPSKRQETQYF,TGTGCCAGCAGCGTAGGTTTAGTCCCAAACGTTCCCTCCAAGAGACAAGAGACCCAGTACTTC
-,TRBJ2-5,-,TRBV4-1,CATRGQAVETQYF,TGCGCCACCCGAGGCCAGGCGGTAGAGACCCAGTACTTC
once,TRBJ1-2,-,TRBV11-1,CASSLELGTDYGYTF,TGTGCCAGCAGCTTAGAACTAGGGACGGACTATGGCTACACCTTC
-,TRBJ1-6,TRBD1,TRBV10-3,CAIRDSYNSPLHF,TGTGCCATCCGGGACAGCTATAATTCACCCCTCCACTTT
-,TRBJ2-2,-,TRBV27,CASSLGQGANTGELFF,TGTGCCAGCAGTTTAGGGCAGGGAGCGAACACCGGGGAGCTGTTTTTT
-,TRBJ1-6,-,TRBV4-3,CASSQGGALHF,TGCGCCAGCAGCCAAGGGGGGGCCCTCCACTTT
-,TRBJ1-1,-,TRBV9,CASSVEVNTEAFF,TGTGCCAGCAGCGTAGAAGTGAACACTGAAGCTTTCTTT
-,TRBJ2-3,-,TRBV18,CASLATDTQYF,TGTGCCAGCTTAGCCACAGATACGCAGTATTTT
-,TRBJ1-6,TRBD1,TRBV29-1,CSVSTGTASPLHF,TGCAGCGTATCTACCGGGACAGCTTCACCCCTCCACTTT
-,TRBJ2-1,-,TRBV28,CASSQDSSSGYNEQFF,TGTGCCAGCAGCCAAGACAGTAGCTCGGGGTACAATGAGCAGTTCTTC
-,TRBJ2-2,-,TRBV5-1,CASVQGTGELFF,TGCGCCAGCGTACAGGGAACCGGGGAGCTGTTTTTT
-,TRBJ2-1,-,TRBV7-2,CASNPEEHNEQFF,TGTGCCAGCAACCCTGAGGAACACAATGAGCAGTTCTTC
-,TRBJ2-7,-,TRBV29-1,CIPSVRESMSYEQYF,TGCATCCCCTCAGTGAGGGAGTCCATGTCCTACGAGCAGTACTTC